The 10 T cell receptor beta chains in this list originate from one sample, sequenced in a study of human T cells and chemical hapten exposure. Specified time point: pre-sensitization, week 0. Stated treatment: therapeutic diphenylcyclopropenone sensitization with weekly scalp DPC. Each CDR3 protein is one row after TCRdb ran MiXCR on the RACE reads. Found here are 350,000 to 400,000 distinct CDR3 sequences, about 5.1% of them singletons; the top ten hold about 2.5%. This specimen consisted of whole blood, obtained in connection with sensitization to the hapten diphenylcyclopropenone (DPC). The receptors derive from a woman aged 45-59 years with alopecia areata. Some clones in this sample may be carry-over from other donors' samples.

This clonotype has a count of ten or more. The V gene is TRBV28, the J gene TRBJ2-7, with 10 bases matching TRBD2. The CDR3 is made up of 14 amino acids. CDR1 is MDHEN and CDR2 is SYDVKM in the germline V gene. J gave up 5 bases and V 6 bases, and 7 bases lay outside the gene matches. This CDR3 is CASSQTSGRNEQYF. The CDR3 DNA reads TGTGCCAGCAGCCAGACTAGCGGGCGGAACGAGCAGTACTTC.

This clonotype has a handful of counts. The chain is built from TRBV29-1 and TRBJ1-3, with a weak D call TRBD1 (6 bases). The CDR3 is 13 residues long. Germline V lookup: CDR1 SQVTM, CDR2 ANQGSEA. Trimming removed 3 bases at V and 2 bases at J, with 8 bases between. The CDR3 here is CSVEQGTGNTIYF. The CDR3 DNA reads as TGCAGCGTTGAGCAGGGGACTGGAAACACCATATATTTT.

The J gene is TRBJ2-6, the V gene TRBV12-3 or TRBV12-4; possible D gene TRBD2, 5 bases. This CDR3 contains 14 residues. The V gene lost 3 bases and the J gene lost 4 bases, with 7 bases spanning the gap. DNA of the CDR3: TGTGCCAGCAGTTTCCTAGCCGGGGCCAACGTCCTGACTTTC. It encodes CASSFLAGANVLTF.

This clonotype was recorded at least ten times. The V call is TRBV12-3 or TRBV12-4, the J call TRBJ1-1; 9 bases match TRBD1. With 6 bases clipped from V and 5 bases from J, the junction kept 10 bases outside the gene matches. This CDR3 is built from 15 residues. CDR3 coding DNA: TGTGCCAGCAGAGTAGCACAGGGGGCGAGGACTGAAGCTTTCTTT. As protein: CASRVAQGARTEAFF.

The chain combines TRBV27 with TRBJ1-1; 8 bases align to TRBD1. V was pared by 2 bases and J by 5 bases, with 4 bases of the junction left unmatched. This CDR3 is 14 amino acids long. Germline lookup yields CDR1 MNHEY and CDR2 SMNVEV (reference sequence). CDR3 loop: CASSLDRGFTEAFF. In nucleotides, the CDR3 is TGTGCCAGCAGTTTAGACAGGGGCTTTACTGAAGCTTTCTTT.

This clonotype was recorded at least ten times. The rearrangement joins TRBV4-2 to TRBJ2-2; 7 nucleotides agree with TRBD2. The CDR3 spans 16 residues. J lost 7 bases, V lost 0 bases, and 8 bases had no gene match. From germline, CDR1 is LGHNA and CDR2 YNFKEQ. The CDR3 here is CASSQDASGVGGELFF. In DNA form, the CDR3 reads TGTGCCAGCAGCCAAGACGCCAGCGGGGTAGGCGGGGAGCTGTTTTTT.

The CDR3 here is CSAVVNGRGTNEKLFF. In nucleotides, the CDR3 is TGCAGTGCCGTAGTTAATGGGCGGGGTACTAATGAAAAACTGTTTTTT. The rearrangement uses TRBV20-1 and TRBJ1-4; D remains ambiguous. CDR1 is DFQATT and CDR2 is SNEGSKA in the germline V gene (reference sequence). CDR3 length equals 16 residues. V was pared by 6 bases and J by 2 bases, with 19 bases between.

V usage is TRBV2 and J usage is TRBJ1-2; D might be TRBD1 (6 bases). Per germline, CDR1 SNHLY and CDR2 FYNNEI. The CDR3 runs 14 residues. V gave up 1 base and J gave up 6 bases, with 12 bases separating them. CDR3 DNA sequence: TGTGCCAGCAGTGAAGGAGGGGGGCGCAATGGCTACACCTTC. Residues: CASSEGGGRNGYTF.

The chain links TRBV12-3 or TRBV12-4 to TRBJ1-1, with 8 bases matching TRBD1. With V trimmed by 2 bases and J by 9 bases, 2 bases remained unmatched. CDR3 length equals 12 residues. CDR3 sequence reads: CASSLTGGKAFF. CDR3 DNA sequence: TGTGCCAGCAGTTTAACAGGGGGGAAAGCTTTCTTT.

This clonotype was seen many times. This chain uses TRBV29-1 with TRBJ2-5; D might be TRBD1 (6 bases). Germline V CDR1 and CDR2: SQVTM, ANQGSEA. The V gene lost 6 bases and the J gene lost 2 bases, with 13 bases spanning the gap. This CDR3 is 13 amino acids long. The CDR3 DNA reads as TGCAGCGTGGCTCCAGACAGGCAAGAGACCCAGTACTTC. Translation: CSVAPDRQETQYF. The variable domain in full, completed from reference TRBV29-1 and TRBJ2-5, reads SAVISQKPSRDICQRGTSLTIQCQVDSQVTMMFWYRQQPGQSLTLIATANQGSEATYESGFVIDKFPISRPNLTFSTLTVSNMSPEDSSIYLCSVAPDRQETQYFGPGTRLLVL.